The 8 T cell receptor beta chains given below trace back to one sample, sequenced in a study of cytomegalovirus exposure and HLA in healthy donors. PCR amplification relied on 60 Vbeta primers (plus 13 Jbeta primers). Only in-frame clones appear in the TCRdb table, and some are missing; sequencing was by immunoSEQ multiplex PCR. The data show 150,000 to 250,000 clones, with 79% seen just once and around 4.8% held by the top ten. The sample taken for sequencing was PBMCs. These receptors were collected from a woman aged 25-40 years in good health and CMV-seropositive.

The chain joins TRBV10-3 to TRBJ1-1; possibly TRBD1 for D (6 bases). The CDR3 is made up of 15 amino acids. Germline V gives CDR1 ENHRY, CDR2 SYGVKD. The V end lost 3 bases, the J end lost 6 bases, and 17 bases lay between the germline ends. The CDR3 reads CAISDRQDYMPEAFF. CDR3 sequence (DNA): TGTGCCATCAGTGACCGACAGGATTACATGCCTGAAGCTTTCTTT.

CDR3: CSVTVGVGEQYF. For the CDR3, the DNA is TGCAGCGTTACAGTGGGAGTCGGCGAGCAGTACTTC. The chain joins TRBV29-1 to TRBJ2-7, with a weak D call TRBD2 (5 bases). Germline V gene lookup returns CDR1 SQVTM and CDR2 ANQGSEA. The CDR3 is 12 amino acids. V lost 5 bases, J lost 6 bases, and 14 bases lay in between.

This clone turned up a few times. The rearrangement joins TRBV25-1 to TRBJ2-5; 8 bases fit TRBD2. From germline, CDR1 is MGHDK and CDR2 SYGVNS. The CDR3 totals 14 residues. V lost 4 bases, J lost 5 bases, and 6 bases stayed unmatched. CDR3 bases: TGTGCCAGCAGTGCACGGACTAGCCGCGAGACCCAGTACTTC. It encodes CASSARTSRETQYF.

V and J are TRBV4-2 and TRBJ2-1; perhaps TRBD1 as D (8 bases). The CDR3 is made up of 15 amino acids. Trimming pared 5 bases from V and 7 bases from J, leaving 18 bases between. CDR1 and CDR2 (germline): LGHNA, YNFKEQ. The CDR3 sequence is CASSKGGQGANEQFF. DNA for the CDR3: TGTGCCAGCAGCAAGGGGGGGCAGGGGGCGAATGAGCAGTTCTTC.

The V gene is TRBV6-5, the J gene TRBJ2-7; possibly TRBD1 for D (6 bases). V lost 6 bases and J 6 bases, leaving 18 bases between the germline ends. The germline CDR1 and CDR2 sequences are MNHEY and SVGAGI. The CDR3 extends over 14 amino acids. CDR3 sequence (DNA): TGTGCCAGCAGCTCAAGCAGGGGTGGTGCCGAGCAGTACTTC. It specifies CASSSSRGGAEQYF.

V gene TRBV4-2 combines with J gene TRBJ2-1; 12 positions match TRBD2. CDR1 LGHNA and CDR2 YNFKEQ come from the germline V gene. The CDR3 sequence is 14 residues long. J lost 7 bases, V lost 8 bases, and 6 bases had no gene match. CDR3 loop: CASSTSGRNNEQFF. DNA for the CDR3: TGTGCCAGCTCTACTAGCGGGAGGAATAATGAGCAGTTCTTC.

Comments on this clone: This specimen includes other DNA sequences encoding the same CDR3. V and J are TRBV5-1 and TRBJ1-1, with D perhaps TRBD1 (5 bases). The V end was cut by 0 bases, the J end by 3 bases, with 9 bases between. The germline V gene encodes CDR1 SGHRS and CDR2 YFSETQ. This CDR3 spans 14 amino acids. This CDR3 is CASSLAGGYTEAFF. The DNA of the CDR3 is TGCGCCAGCAGCTTGGCCGGGGGATACACTGAAGCTTTCTTT.

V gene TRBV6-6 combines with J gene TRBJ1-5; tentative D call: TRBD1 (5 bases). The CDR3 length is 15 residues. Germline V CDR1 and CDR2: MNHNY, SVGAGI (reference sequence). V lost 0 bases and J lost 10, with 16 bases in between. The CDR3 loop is CASSYSTQGSGPQHF. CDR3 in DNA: TGTGCCAGCAGTTACTCGACTCAGGGAAGTGGCCCCCAGCATTTT.